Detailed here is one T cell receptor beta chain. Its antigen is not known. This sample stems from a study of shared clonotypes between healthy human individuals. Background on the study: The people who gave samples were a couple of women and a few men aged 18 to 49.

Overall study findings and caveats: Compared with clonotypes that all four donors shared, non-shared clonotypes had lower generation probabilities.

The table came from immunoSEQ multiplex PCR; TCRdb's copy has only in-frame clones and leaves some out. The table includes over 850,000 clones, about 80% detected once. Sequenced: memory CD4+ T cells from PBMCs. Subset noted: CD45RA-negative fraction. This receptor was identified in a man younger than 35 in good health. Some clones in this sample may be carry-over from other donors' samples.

In nucleotides, the CDR3 is TGTGCCAGCAGGGAGAATTCCGGGTTGGATGAGCAGTTCTTC. Protein: CASRENSGLDEQFF. The rearrangement uses TRBV7-6 and TRBJ2-1; D ambiguous. CDR3 size: 14 residues. The germline CDR1 and CDR2 sequences are SGHVS and FNYEAQ. Trimming removed 6 bases from V and 8 bases from J, with 17 bases in between. Filled out from reference TRBV7-6 and TRBJ2-1, the complete variable domain reads GAGVSQSPRYKVTKRGQDVALRCDPISGHVSLYWYRQALGQGPEFLTYFNYEAQQDKSGLPNDRFSAERPEGSISTLTIQRTEQRDSAMYRCASRENSGLDEQFFGPGTRLTVL.